Below, one T cell receptor beta chain is given with its context. Its antigen is unknown. The data derive from a study of identifying expanded T cells in peripheral blood. Study conclusions and caveats: Variance in clone template counts between approximately two-week samples significantly increased with total template count across all healthy donors. Differentially abundant clones: around 1.2 between replicates, 15 to 17 at roughly 2 weeks, more than 18 at four.

Healthy donors had no documented immune events, such as infections, while sampled. The CDR3 contains 16 residues. Germline V CDR1 and CDR2: SQVTM, ANQGSEA. The trim removed 0 bases at V and 7 bases at J, leaving 9 bases unmatched. Clones were sequenced by immunoSEQ multiplex PCR, and TCRdb holds only the in-frame ones, with some missing. The sample lists under 90,000 clones; around 91% were seen once. The source is a person between 18 and 75 years old in good health. The chain recombines TRBV29-1 with TRBJ2-1; 10 bases map to TRBD1. Sequenced sample: blood. In DNA form, the CDR3 reads TGCAGCGTTGAAGATCCTCGGACAGGGGGTAGGAATGAGCAGTTCTTC. Its protein product is CSVEDPRTGGRNEQFF.